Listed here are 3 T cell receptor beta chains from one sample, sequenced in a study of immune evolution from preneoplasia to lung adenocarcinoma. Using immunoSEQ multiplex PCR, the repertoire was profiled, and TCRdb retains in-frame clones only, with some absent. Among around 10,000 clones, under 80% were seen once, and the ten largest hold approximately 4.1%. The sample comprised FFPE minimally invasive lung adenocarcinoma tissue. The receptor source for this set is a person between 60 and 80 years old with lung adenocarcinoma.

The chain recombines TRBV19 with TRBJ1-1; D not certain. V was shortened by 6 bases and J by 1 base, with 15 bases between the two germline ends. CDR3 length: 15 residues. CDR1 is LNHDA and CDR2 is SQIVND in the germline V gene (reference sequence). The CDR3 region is CASSPVVLRNTEAFF. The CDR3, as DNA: TGTGCCAGTAGCCCAGTCGTGCTGAGGAACACTGAAGCTTTCTTT.

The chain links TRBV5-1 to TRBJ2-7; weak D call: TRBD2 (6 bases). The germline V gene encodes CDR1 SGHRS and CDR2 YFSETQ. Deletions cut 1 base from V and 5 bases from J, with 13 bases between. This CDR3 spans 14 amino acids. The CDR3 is CASSLFGGLDEQYF. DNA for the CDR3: TGCGCCAGCAGCTTGTTTGGAGGGCTAGACGAGCAGTACTTC.

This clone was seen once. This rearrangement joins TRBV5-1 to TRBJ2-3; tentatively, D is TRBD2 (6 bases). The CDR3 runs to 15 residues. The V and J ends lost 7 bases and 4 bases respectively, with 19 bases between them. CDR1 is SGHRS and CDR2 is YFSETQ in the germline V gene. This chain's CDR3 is CASGLGPGVADTQYF. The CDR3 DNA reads TGCGCCAGCGGCCTAGGGCCGGGGGTTGCAGATACGCAGTATTTT.